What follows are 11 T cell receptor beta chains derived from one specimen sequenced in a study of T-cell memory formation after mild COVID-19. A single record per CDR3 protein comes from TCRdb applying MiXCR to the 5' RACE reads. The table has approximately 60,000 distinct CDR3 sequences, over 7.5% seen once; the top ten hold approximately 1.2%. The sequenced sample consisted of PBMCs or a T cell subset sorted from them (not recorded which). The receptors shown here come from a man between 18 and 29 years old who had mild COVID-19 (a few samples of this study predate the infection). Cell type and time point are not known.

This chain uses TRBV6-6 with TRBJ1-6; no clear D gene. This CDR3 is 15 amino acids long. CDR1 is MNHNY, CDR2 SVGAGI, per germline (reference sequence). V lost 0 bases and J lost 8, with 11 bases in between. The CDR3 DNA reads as TGTGCCAGCAGTTACTCGATTAGGGAGGATTCACCCCTCCACTTT. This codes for CASSYSIREDSPLHF.

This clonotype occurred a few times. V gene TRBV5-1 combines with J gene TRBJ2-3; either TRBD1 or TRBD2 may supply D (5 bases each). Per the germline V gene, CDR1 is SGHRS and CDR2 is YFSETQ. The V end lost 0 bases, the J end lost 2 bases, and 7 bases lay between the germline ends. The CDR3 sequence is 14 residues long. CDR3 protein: CASSLGGTTDTQYF. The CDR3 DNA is TGCGCCAGCAGCTTGGGTGGGACCACAGATACGCAGTATTTT.

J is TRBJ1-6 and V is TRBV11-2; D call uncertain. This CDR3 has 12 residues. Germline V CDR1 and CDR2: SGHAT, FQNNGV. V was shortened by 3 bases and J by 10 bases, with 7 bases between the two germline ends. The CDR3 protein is CASSFRPSPLHF. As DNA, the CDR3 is TGTGCCAGCAGCTTTCGCCCCTCACCCCTCCACTTT.

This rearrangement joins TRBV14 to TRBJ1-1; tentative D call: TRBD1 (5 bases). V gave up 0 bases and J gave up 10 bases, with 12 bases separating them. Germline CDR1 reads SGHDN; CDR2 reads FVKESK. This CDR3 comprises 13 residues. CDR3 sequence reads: CASSQDRQGRAFF. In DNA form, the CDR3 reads TGTGCCAGCAGCCAAGATCGGCAGGGTCGAGCTTTCTTT. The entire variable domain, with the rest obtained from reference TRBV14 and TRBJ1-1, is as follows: EAGVTQFPSHSVIEKGQTVTLRCDPISGHDNLYWYRRVMGKEIKFLLHFVKESKQDESGMPNNRFLAERTGGTYSTLKVQPAELEDSGVYFCASSQDRQGRAFFGQGTRLTVV.

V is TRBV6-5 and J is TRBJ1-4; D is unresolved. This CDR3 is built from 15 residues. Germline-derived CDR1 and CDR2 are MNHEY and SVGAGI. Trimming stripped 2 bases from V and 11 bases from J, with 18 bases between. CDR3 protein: CASSYDLFARGKLFF. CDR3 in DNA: TGTGCCAGCAGTTACGATTTATTCGCTCGAGGGAAACTGTTTTTT.

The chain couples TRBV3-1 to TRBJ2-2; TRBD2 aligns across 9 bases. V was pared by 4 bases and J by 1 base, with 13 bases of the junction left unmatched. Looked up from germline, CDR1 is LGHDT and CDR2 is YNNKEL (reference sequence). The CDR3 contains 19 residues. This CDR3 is CASSRPDVAGARNTGELFF. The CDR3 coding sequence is TGTGCCAGCAGCCGCCCGGATGTAGCGGGGGCCCGGAACACCGGGGAGCTGTTTTTT.

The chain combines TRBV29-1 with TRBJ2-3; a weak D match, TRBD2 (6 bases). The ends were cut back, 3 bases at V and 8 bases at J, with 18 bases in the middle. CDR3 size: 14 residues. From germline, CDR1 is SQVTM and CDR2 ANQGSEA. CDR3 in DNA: TGCAGCGTTGATGGCGGGGCGCTCTCCAGTACGCAGTATTTT. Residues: CSVDGGALSSTQYF.

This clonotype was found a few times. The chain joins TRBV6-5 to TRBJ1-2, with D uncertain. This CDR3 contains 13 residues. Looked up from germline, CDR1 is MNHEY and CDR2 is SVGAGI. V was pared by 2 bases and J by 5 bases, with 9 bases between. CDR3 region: CASSYRGYYGYTF. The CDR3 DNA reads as TGTGCCAGCAGTTACCGAGGATATTATGGCTACACCTTC.

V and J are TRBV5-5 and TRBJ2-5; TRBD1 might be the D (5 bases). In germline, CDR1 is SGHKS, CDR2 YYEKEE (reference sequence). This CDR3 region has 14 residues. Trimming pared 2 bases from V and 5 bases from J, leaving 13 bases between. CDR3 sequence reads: CASSLGVVGETQYF. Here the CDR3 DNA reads TGTGCCAGCAGCTTAGGGGTGGTAGGGGAGACCCAGTACTTC.

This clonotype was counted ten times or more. The CDR3 sequence: CASSLSAPAAIQETQYF. CDR3 bases: TGTGCCAGCAGCTTAAGCGCACCAGCGGCGATCCAAGAGACCCAGTACTTC. The chain uses TRBV7-2 and TRBJ2-5; TRBD2 is a possible D gene (5 bases). V was trimmed by 2 bases and J by 1 base, leaving 17 bases between them. The CDR3 loop spans 17 amino acids. CDR1 and CDR2 from the germline V gene are SGHTA and FQGNSA.

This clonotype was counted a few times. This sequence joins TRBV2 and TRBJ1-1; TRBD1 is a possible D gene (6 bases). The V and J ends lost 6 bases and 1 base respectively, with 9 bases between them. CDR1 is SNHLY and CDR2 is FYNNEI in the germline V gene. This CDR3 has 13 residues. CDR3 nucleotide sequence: TGTGCCAGCAGGCCGGGACAGAACACTGAAGCTTTCTTT. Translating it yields CASRPGQNTEAFF.